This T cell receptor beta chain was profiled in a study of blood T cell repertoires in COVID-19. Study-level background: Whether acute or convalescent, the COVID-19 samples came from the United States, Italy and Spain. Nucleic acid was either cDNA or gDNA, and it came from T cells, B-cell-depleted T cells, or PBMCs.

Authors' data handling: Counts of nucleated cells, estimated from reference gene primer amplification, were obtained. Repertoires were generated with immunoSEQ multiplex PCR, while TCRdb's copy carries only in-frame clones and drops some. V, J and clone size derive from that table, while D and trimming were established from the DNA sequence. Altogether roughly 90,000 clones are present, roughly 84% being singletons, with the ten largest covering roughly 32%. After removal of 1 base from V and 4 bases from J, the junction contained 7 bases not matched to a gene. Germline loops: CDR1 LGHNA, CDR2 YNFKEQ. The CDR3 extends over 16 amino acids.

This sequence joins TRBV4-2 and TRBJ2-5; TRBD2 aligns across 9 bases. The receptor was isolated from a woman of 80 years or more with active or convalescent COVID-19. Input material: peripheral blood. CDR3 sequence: CASSQVLAGHGETQYF. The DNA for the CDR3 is TGTGCCAGCAGCCAAGTTCTAGCGGGACACGGAGAGACCCAGTACTTC.